This T cell receptor (beta chain) was identified in a study of regulatory T cells in long-lasting Graves disease. Study conclusions and caveats: Under persistent disease, TRBV28, TRBJ1-2 and TRBJ2-5 were used preferentially.

The CDR3 runs to 15 residues. CDR1 is MNHEY, CDR2 SMNVEV, per germline (reference sequence). Construction of the TCR beta libraries employed iRepertoire HTBI primers in conjunction with Arm-PCR of CDR3 regions. TCRdb re-derived calls from the multiplex PCR reads in MiXCR, one entry per CDR3 protein. The sample consists of around 450,000 distinct CDR3 sequences, about a sixth of them appearing once. Worth noting for this clonotype: Its antigen is not known. One end of the junction does not line up with germline, which may come from a read error.

The sample's time point: newly diagnosed GD, antithyroid drugs for less than 3 months. PBMC-derived RNA was used for the TCR library. The sample was also linked to a second study, of T cells in Graves' hyperthyroidism and ophthalmopathy. From that second work: Exclusion of a patient resulted from uncontrolled infection, other autoimmune disease, pregnancy or lactation. The primer set for the first-round RT-PCR of the TCR CDR3 was HTBI. Most thyroid clonotypes expanded above 0.001 appeared in blood too.

The receptor was derived from a man in his forties with Graves disease. Here the sequenced sample was peripheral blood mononuclear cells (PBMCs), taken at new diagnosis, from a patient treated with antithyroid drugs. V usage is TRBV27 and J usage is TRBJ2-3, with a weak D call TRBD1 (5 bases). The CDR3 nucleotides are TGTGCCAGCAGTTTGTCGGAACTGAGCACAGGTACGCAGTATTTT. The encoded protein is CASSLSELSTGTQYF.